Listed here are 29 T cell receptor beta chains from one sample, sequenced in a study of regulatory T cells in long-lasting Graves disease (dated by TCRdb to about 2021). The time point label of this sample denotes: persistent/refractory GD, antithyroid drugs over 5 years with positive TRAb. For both TCR sequencing and RNA sequencing, RNA was extracted from PBMCs in TRIzol. To prepare the library, multiplex PCR was applied. Sequencing relied on an Illumina HiSeq 4000. CDR3 regions were amplified by Arm-PCR with iRepertoire HTBI primers to construct TCR beta libraries. The raw public data were reprocessed by TCRdb itself: fastp quality trimming at Q25, MiXCR clonotype calling, in-frame beta chains only. Every CDR3 protein is listed once, alongside the most common genes and DNA of its rows. The sample yields some 470,000 distinct CDR3 sequences; roughly 21% were counted once. Less than 9% of the sample is taken by the ten largest.

The material was peripheral blood mononuclear cells (PBMCs), obtained when the disease was refractory, from a patient treated with antithyroid drugs. The receptors here all came from a female donor with Graves disease.

This clonotype has at least ten counts. The rearrangement uses TRBV6-2 or TRBV6-3 and TRBJ1-2; D unclear. Trimming shortened V by 5 bases and J by 4 bases, and 17 bases separated the two germline ends. This CDR3 is built from 15 residues. Germline CDR1 MNHEY, CDR2 SVGEGT. This chain's CDR3 is CASSRRASRTYGYTF. CDR3 bases: TGTGCCAGCAGTCGACGGGCCAGTCGGACCTATGGCTACACCTTC.

This clonotype was counted at least ten times. The genes are TRBV7-9 and TRBJ2-5; D remains unclear. The germline V and J ends were trimmed by 1 base and 0 bases, with 6 bases remaining between them. The CDR3 loop spans 14 amino acids. CDR1 is SEHNR and CDR2 is FQNEAQ in the germline V gene (reference sequence). The CDR3 region is CASSLVRNQETQYF. The CDR3 DNA sequence: TGTGCCAGCAGCTTAGTTCGGAACCAAGAGACCCAGTACTTC.

The rearrangement joins TRBV20-1 to TRBJ2-7; the match to TRBD1 covers 11 bases. J lost 5 bases, V lost 0 bases, and 9 bases had no gene match. Germline-derived CDR1 and CDR2 are DFQATT and SNEGSKA (reference sequence). The length of the CDR3 is 16 residues. CDR3 nucleotides: TGCAGTGCTAGAGATTATGGGGACAGGGGGACCAACGAGCAGTACTTC. Translated, it gives CSARDYGDRGTNEQYF.

The rearrangement joins TRBV11-1 to TRBJ1-2; no clear D. CDR1 and CDR2 from the germline V gene are SGHAT and FQDESV (reference sequence). V lost 2 bases to trimming and J lost 0 bases, with 7 bases between them. This CDR3 contains 14 residues. CDR3 protein: CASSLSRANYGYTF. The CDR3 region has the DNA TGTGCCAGCAGCTTATCCCGAGCTAACTATGGCTACACCTTC.

This clonotype was detected ten times or more. The chain has TRBV28 and TRBJ2-5; D ambiguous. Germline values: CDR1 MDHEN, CDR2 SYDVKM. V was cut by 6 bases and J by 2 bases, with 16 bases left in between. This CDR3 comprises 15 residues. CDR3 sequence: CASSHAGRKQETQYF. As DNA, the CDR3 is TGTGCCAGCAGCCACGCCGGTAGAAAACAAGAGACCCAGTACTTC.

The chain joins TRBV27 to TRBJ2-2; 12 bases are a match to TRBD2. The CDR3 consists of 16 residues. Germline-derived CDR1 and CDR2 are MNHEY and SMNVEV (reference sequence). J lost 3 bases, V lost 4 bases, and 3 bases had no gene match. The CDR3 nucleotides read TGTGCCAGCAGTTCCCTAGCGGGAGGGTACACCGGGGAGCTGTTTTTT. As protein: CASSSLAGGYTGELFF.

The chain carries TRBV7-3 and TRBJ2-7; 7 bases fit TRBD1. Trimming cost V 5 bases and J 6 bases; bases outside gene matches: 10. Germline V lookup: CDR1 SGHTA, CDR2 FQGTGA. This CDR3 is built from 14 residues. CDR3 in DNA: TGTGCCAGCAGCCTACAGGGGAATTTAGGCGAGCAGTACTTC. Its protein product is CASSLQGNLGEQYF.

This clonotype has ten or more counts. The rearrangement uses TRBV19 and TRBJ2-5; TRBD2 might be the D (6 bases). V was shortened by 3 bases and J by 3 bases, with 17 bases between the two germline ends. This CDR3 region has 16 residues. Germline V gene lookup returns CDR1 LNHDA and CDR2 SQIVND (reference sequence). The CDR3 sequence: CASSMRDHRGKETQYF. The DNA of the CDR3 is TGTGCCAGTAGTATGAGGGACCACCGGGGGAAAGAGACCCAGTACTTC.

This clonotype was seen only a few times. The rearrangement uses TRBV4-1 and TRBJ1-2; tentative D call: TRBD1 (5 bases). Germline-derived CDR1 and CDR2 are MGHRA and YSYEKL. The CDR3 is 15 residues long. The germline V and J ends were trimmed by 6 bases and 3 bases, with 17 bases remaining between them. For the CDR3, the DNA is TGCGCCAGCAGGGTTAGGGACGCTGCCTACTATGGCTACACCTTC. Its translation is CASRVRDAAYYGYTF.

The sample holds many counts of this clonotype. The chain uses TRBV28 and TRBJ2-7; TRBD1 matches at 9 bases. Unmatched junction bases numbered 12, after V lost 10 bases and J lost 2 bases. The CDR3 consists of 15 residues. Germline-derived CDR1 and CDR2 are MDHEN and SYDVKM. CDR3 bases: TGTGCCACGTCTTCACGACAGGGGGTGACCTACGAGCAGTACTTC. Translated: CATSSRQGVTYEQYF. Combining the CDR3 with reference TRBV28 and TRBJ2-7 gives the whole variable domain DVKVTQSSRYLVKRTGEKVFLECVQDMDHENMFWYRQDPGLGLRLIYFSYDVKMKEKGDIPEGYSVSREKKERFSLILESASTNQTSMYLCATSSRQGVTYEQYFGPGTRLTVT.

V and J are TRBV12-3 or TRBV12-4 and TRBJ1-6; TRBD1 matches at 11 bases. V dropped 6 bases and J dropped 6; count of bases not matched to a gene: 1. CDR3 length equals 14 residues. Written as DNA, the CDR3 is TGTGCCAGCAGCGGGACAGGGGGTAATTCACCCCTCCACTTT. Its translation: CASSGTGGNSPLHF.

The table lists this clonotype with many counts. This chain connects TRBV7-6 to TRBJ1-1, with D possibly matching TRBD1 (5 bases). CDR3 length: 13 residues. The V gene lost 5 bases and the J gene lost 5 bases, with 12 bases spanning the gap. Germline loops: CDR1 SGHVS, CDR2 FNYEAQ. CDR3 DNA sequence: TGTGCCAGCAGCAAAAGGGGTTGGACTGAAGCTTTCTTT. It encodes CASSKRGWTEAFF.

This clonotype was picked up one time. One base away lies a much larger clone, so this may be a sequencing read error. The V call is TRBV6-1, the J call TRBJ1-2; the D gene is possibly TRBD1 (5 bases). The CDR3 length is 14 residues. Germline values: CDR1 MNHNS, CDR2 SASEGT. This CDR3 is CASTQSGGSYGCTF. The CDR3 DNA reads as TGTGCCAGCACCCAGTCGGGGGGAAGCTATGGCTGCACCTTC.

The chain employs TRBV6-1 and TRBJ2-4; 8 bases line up with TRBD2. CDR3 length: 18 amino acids. Germline values: CDR1 MNHNS, CDR2 SASEGT. The V segment lost 4 bases and the J segment 0 bases; nucleotides outside the gene matches: 11. The CDR3, as DNA: TGTGCCAGCAGTGCACCGGGAGGGCTAGGTCTAGCCAAAAACATTCAGTACTTC. Protein sequence: CASSAPGGLGLAKNIQYF.

The sample holds many counts of this clonotype. The chain couples TRBV24-1 to TRBJ2-5; possible D gene TRBD2, 6 bases. In germline, CDR1 is KGHDR, CDR2 SFDVKD. This CDR3 contains 14 residues. V was cut by 4 bases and J by 1 base, with 9 bases left in between. The CDR3 DNA sequence: TGTGCCACCAGTGACTCGGGACTCCAAGAGACCCAGTACTTC. Translating it yields CATSDSGLQETQYF.

The chain has TRBV27 and TRBJ2-1, with 16 bases that match TRBD2. CDR3 size: 19 residues. Germline lookup yields CDR1 MNHEY and CDR2 SMNVEV (reference sequence). V dropped 2 bases and J dropped 7; count of bases not matched to a gene: 11. The CDR3 spells CASSLGGGLAGGRENEQFF. The CDR3 DNA is TGTGCCAGCAGTTTAGGGGGGGGACTAGCGGGAGGGAGGGAGAATGAGCAGTTCTTC.

This clonotype was counted between two and nine times. The J gene is TRBJ2-2, the V gene TRBV7-9; no reliable D call. This CDR3 is 14 amino acids long. V was shortened by 2 bases and J by 5 bases, with 9 bases between the two germline ends. In germline, CDR1 is SEHNR, CDR2 FQNEAQ (reference sequence). CDR3 nucleotide sequence: TGTGCCAGCAGCTTAACTCTCCCGACCGGGGAGCTGTTTTTT. It encodes CASSLTLPTGELFF.

J is TRBJ2-4 and V is TRBV4-1, with D perhaps assigned TRBD1 or TRBD2 (6 bases each). The germline V gene encodes CDR1 MGHRA and CDR2 YSYEKL. This CDR3 region has 16 residues. V shed 0 bases and J shed 6 bases, with 15 bases lying between them. The CDR3 coding sequence is TGCGCCAGCAGCCAAGATCCAACAGGGAGGATAAACATTCAGTACTTC. Translating it yields CASSQDPTGRINIQYF.

The chain combines TRBV20-1 with TRBJ2-7, with a possible D match to TRBD1 (5 bases). The CDR3 runs 15 residues. Germline V gene data show CDR1 as DFQATT and CDR2 as SNEGSKA (reference sequence). The V and J ends lost 6 bases and 5 bases respectively, with 23 bases between them. CDR3 coding DNA: TGCAGTGCGCAACCCGGTGAAACAGGCGCCAACGAGCAGTACTTC. Translated: CSAQPGETGANEQYF.

V is TRBV7-3 and J is TRBJ2-5; 7 nucleotides match TRBD1. V lost 5 bases and J lost 5; bases outside the gene matches: 11. Germline V CDR1 and CDR2: SGHTA, FQGTGA. The CDR3 extends over 15 amino acids. The CDR3 spells CASSLTGQLGETQYF. In nucleotides, the CDR3 is TGTGCCAGCAGCCTCACGGGACAGTTAGGGGAGACCCAGTACTTC.

This chain links TRBV11-2 with TRBJ1-1; 8 positions match TRBD1. CDR1 and CDR2 from the germline V gene are SGHAT and FQNNGV. CDR3 size: 15 residues. The junction had 3 bases not matched to a gene; V was cut back by 0 bases and J by 3 bases. The CDR3 loop reads CASSLEYRGDTEAFF. The CDR3, as DNA: TGTGCCAGCAGCTTAGAATACAGGGGGGACACTGAAGCTTTCTTT.

The chain couples TRBV29-1 to TRBJ2-7; D call uncertain. Deletions cut 6 bases from V and 5 bases from J, with 17 bases between. Germline lookup yields CDR1 SQVTM and CDR2 ANQGSEA. The CDR3 runs 13 residues. CDR3 DNA sequence: TGCAGCGTCCTACCCGCCGGCTACGACGAGCAGTACTTC. It yields the protein CSVLPAGYDEQYF.

The sample holds many counts of this clonotype. The J gene is TRBJ1-2, the V gene TRBV7-2; D remains unclear. The CDR3 spans 15 residues. Trimming took off 5 bases at V and 8 bases at J, with 21 bases between the two ends. Per germline, CDR1 SGHTA and CDR2 FQGNSA. CDR3 in amino acids: CASSTRTIGAGGYTF. DNA of the CDR3: TGTGCCAGCAGCACCCGCACCATCGGAGCGGGAGGCTACACCTTC.

This clonotype was recorded only once. A junction boundary mismatches the germline segment, possibly from a read error. The chain uses TRBV7-9 and TRBJ2-2; 9 bases fit TRBD1. CDR1 is SEHNR, CDR2 FQNEAQ, per germline (reference sequence). This CDR3 has 14 residues. In nucleotides, the CDR3 is TGTGCCACTCAGACAGGGGGGAACACCGGGGAGCTGGTTTTT. It translates to CATQTGGNTGELVF.

This clonotype was recorded a few times. Sequence at one end of the junction differs from germline and may be a read error. The chain links TRBV19 to TRBJ1-4; unclear D gene. The germline V gene has CDR1 LNHDA and CDR2 SQIVND (reference sequence). The CDR3 consists of 14 residues. The CDR3, as DNA: TGTGCCAGTAGTATAGGGCTACAGAATGAAAACCTGTTTTTT. This translates into CASSIGLQNENLFF.

This clonotype was found once. V usage is TRBV6-1 and J usage is TRBJ1-4, with D tentatively TRBD1 (5 bases). The CDR3 contains 14 residues. In germline, CDR1 is MNHNS, CDR2 SASEGT. The germline V and J ends were trimmed by 6 bases and 8 bases, with 16 bases remaining between them. DNA of the CDR3: TGTGCCAGCAGCCACACAGGAGGAGGGGAAAAACTGTTTTTT. Translating it yields CASSHTGGGEKLFF.

V is TRBV5-1 and J is TRBJ2-7, with TRBD1 matching over 12 bases. J was trimmed by 1 base and V by 4 bases; bases with no gene match: 6. This CDR3 comprises 16 residues. The germline V gene has CDR1 SGHRS and CDR2 YFSETQ. The CDR3 loop reads CASSLGQGAGSYEQYF. CDR3 bases: TGCGCCAGCAGCCTGGGACAGGGGGCCGGATCCTACGAGCAGTACTTC.

About this clonotype itself: Just one base apart from a much larger clone, this may be a read error. J is TRBJ1-4 and V is TRBV2; tentatively, D is TRBD1 (6 bases). CDR1 and CDR2 (germline): SNHLY, FYNNEI. Trimming cost V 3 bases and J 4 bases, with 12 bases left between them. The CDR3 runs to 15 residues. The CDR3 reads CASSDRGAGNEKLFF. CDR3 DNA: TGTGCCAGCAGTGATCGGGGGGCTGGTAATGAAAAACTGTTTTTT.

This clonotype turned up a few times. This chain connects TRBV5-1 to TRBJ1-2; TRBD1 is a possible D gene (5 bases). The CDR3 consists of 15 residues. Per the germline V gene, CDR1 is SGHRS and CDR2 is YFSETQ. V lost 0 bases to trimming and J lost 2 bases, with 11 bases between them. Written as DNA, the CDR3 is TGCGCCAGCAGCTTGGTGTCAGGGCAAAACTATGGCTACACCTTC. Encoded protein: CASSLVSGQNYGYTF.